The 28 T cell receptor beta chains presented below share a single source sample, sequenced in a study of T-cell memory formation after mild COVID-19 (dated by TCRdb to about 2021). Library prep was done by 5' RACE. Sequenced using an Illumina NovaSeq 6000. TCRdb redid the processing of the public reads, applying fastp at Q25 and MiXCR, and retained in-frame beta chains. Rows matching on CDR3 protein sequence are summarized as one entry with the most common DNA and genes. This sample lists 150,000 to 200,000 distinct CDR3 sequences; 25% to 40% were detected once. Approximately 12% of the sample belongs to the ten largest clones. The specimen sequenced was PBMCs or a T cell subset sorted from them (not recorded which). These receptor sequences come from an adult woman who had mild COVID-19 (a few samples of this study predate the infection). The sample titles of this study are shuffled in the database, so cell type and time point are left out; the donor was told from shared clones.

This clonotype has a handful of counts. This chain joins TRBV4-1 and TRBJ2-2; TRBD1 agrees at 10 bases. CDR1 and CDR2 from the germline V gene are MGHRA and YSYEKL. V was clipped by 1 base and J by 2 bases; unmatched bases: 1. This CDR3 spans 16 amino acids. The CDR3 protein is CASSQGTGGNTGELFF. In DNA form, the CDR3 reads TGCGCCAGCAGCCAAGGGACAGGGGGTAACACCGGGGAGCTGTTTTTT.

This clonotype was seen only a few times. The V call is TRBV20-1, the J call TRBJ2-1, with 13 nucleotides matching TRBD2. V lost 6 bases, J lost 10 bases, and 6 bases stayed unmatched. The CDR3 runs 13 residues. Germline lookup yields CDR1 DFQATT and CDR2 SNEGSKA (reference sequence). This CDR3 is CSARGLAGYEQFF. CDR3 nucleotides: TGCAGTGCCCGGGGACTAGCGGGATACGAGCAGTTCTTC.

This rearrangement joins TRBV6-5 to TRBJ2-6; no definite D call. The CDR3 loop spans 14 amino acids. Trimming took off 2 bases at V and 0 bases at J, with 2 bases between the two ends. The germline CDR1 and CDR2 sequences are MNHEY and SVGAGI. The CDR3: CASSYLSGANVLTF. The CDR3 nucleotides read TGTGCCAGCAGTTACCTCTCTGGGGCCAACGTCCTGACTTTC.

The CDR3 bases are TGCGCCAGCTATAGTTCGGGCTCCCCAGGGGATACGCAGTATTTT. Protein sequence: CASYSSGSPGDTQYF. The chain combines TRBV5-1 with TRBJ2-3, with D possibly matching TRBD1 (5 bases). The CDR3 length is 15 residues. Germline V gene data show CDR1 as SGHRS and CDR2 as YFSETQ. The V gene lost 7 bases and the J gene lost 6 bases, with 21 bases spanning the gap. Using reference TRBV5-1 and TRBJ2-3 for the parts outside the CDR3, the full variable domain is KAGVTQTPRYLIKTRGQQVTLSCSPISGHRSVSWYQQTPGQGLQFLFEYFSETQRNKGNFPGRFSGRQFSNSRSEMNVSTLELGDSALYLCASYSSGSPGDTQYFGPGTRLTVL.

The rearrangement uses TRBV2 and TRBJ1-3, with TRBD1 matching 9 bases. The CDR3 totals 13 residues. Trimming removed 11 bases from V and 7 bases from J; junction bases left unmatched: 9. The germline V gene encodes CDR1 SNHLY and CDR2 FYNNEI. CDR3 nucleotides: TGTGCCGCGGACAGGGGAGAGGCGAACACCATATATTTT. Translated, it gives CAADRGEANTIYF.

The CDR3 spells CASSGTYAFF. Written as DNA, the CDR3 is TGTGCCAGCAGTGGGACTTACGCTTTCTTT. V and J are TRBV11-2 and TRBJ1-1; D possibly corresponds to TRBD1 (5 bases). This CDR3 spans 10 amino acids. Trimming removed 6 bases at V and 11 bases at J, with 10 bases between. The germline V gene has CDR1 SGHAT and CDR2 FQNNGV.

Concerning this clonotype itself: An end of the junction differs from the germline gene, which may be a read error. The V and J genes are TRBV3-1 and TRBJ1-1; TRBD1 is a possible D gene (6 bases). Looked up from germline, CDR1 is LGHDT and CDR2 is YNNKEL (reference sequence). The CDR3 extends over 15 amino acids. The CDR3 coding sequence is TGTGCCAGCAGGCAAGATTCAGGGGTGTACACTGAAGCTTTCTTT. This sequence encodes CASRQDSGVYTEAFF. Based on the CDR3 plus reference TRBV3-1 and TRBJ1-1, the full variable domain is DTAVSQTPKYLVTQMGNDKSIKCEQNLGHDTMYWYKQDSKKFLKIMFSYNNKELIINETVPNRFSPKSPDKAHLNLHINSLELGDSAVYFCASRQDSGVYTEAFFGQGTRLTVV.

There are a few counts of this clonotype. J is TRBJ2-1 and V is TRBV20-1; D is possibly TRBD2 (6 bases). CDR3 length: 13 amino acids. Trimming shortened V by 8 bases and J by 0 bases, and 11 bases separated the two germline ends. Germline V gives CDR1 DFQATT, CDR2 SNEGSKA (reference sequence). CDR3 sequence: CSRGYSSYNEQFF. In DNA form, the CDR3 reads TGCAGTCGGGGGTACAGCTCCTACAATGAGCAGTTCTTC.

This chain links TRBV5-6 with TRBJ2-4; 9 bases line up with TRBD2. V dropped 2 bases and J dropped 3; count of bases not matched to a gene: 6. Per the germline V gene, CDR1 is SGHDT and CDR2 is YYEEEE. The CDR3 has 16 residues. CDR3 sequence (DNA): TGTGCCAGCAGCTTTTTTAGCGGGAGCGGCAAAAACATTCAGTACTTC. Amino acid sequence: CASSFFSGSGKNIQYF.

The chain joins TRBV6-5 to TRBJ2-7; a possible D gene is TRBD1 (5 bases). V shed 5 bases and J shed 2 bases, with 19 bases lying between them. The CDR3 loop spans 16 amino acids. Germline CDR1 is MNHEY and CDR2 is SVGAGI. CDR3 nucleotide sequence: TGTGCCAGCAGTAGGAGTCTCTTACAGGTCGCCTACGAGCAGTACTTC. It yields the protein CASSRSLLQVAYEQYF.

This chain connects TRBV30 to TRBJ1-2; D uncertain. Germline CDR1 is GTSNPN and CDR2 is SVGIG (reference sequence). Trimming shortened V by 1 base and J by 0 bases, and 6 bases separated the two germline ends. This CDR3 is built from 13 residues. CDR3 nucleotides: TGTGCCTGGAGTGGGTTAGCTAACTATGGCTACACCTTC. As protein: CAWSGLANYGYTF.

Only a few counts were recorded for this clonotype. This sequence joins TRBV20-1 and TRBJ1-6; the D is unclear. There are 13 residues in the CDR3. CDR1 is DFQATT, CDR2 SNEGSKA, per germline (reference sequence). In nucleotides, the CDR3 is TGCGGAGGACGGAGCTCCTATAATTCACCCCTCCACTTT. It encodes CGGRSSYNSPLHF.

V and J are TRBV12-3 or TRBV12-4 and TRBJ1-1; D gene unclear. V was pared by 5 bases and J by 1 base, with 17 bases between. There are 16 residues in the CDR3. CDR3 DNA sequence: TGTGCCAGCAGTCCCGCGCGGCGCGGAGGGAACACTGAAGCTTTCTTT. Its translation is CASSPARRGGNTEAFF.

The CDR3 loop is CASSPRVAGITDTQYF. The DNA for the CDR3 is TGTGCCAGCAGCCCAAGGGTAGCGGGGATCACAGATACGCAGTATTTT. The chain uses TRBV12-3 or TRBV12-4 and TRBJ2-3, with 8 bases fitting TRBD2. Unmatched junction bases numbered 10, after V lost 6 bases and J lost 2 bases. This CDR3 contains 16 residues.

The V call is TRBV12-3 or TRBV12-4, the J call TRBJ2-1; 9 bases are a match to TRBD2. This CDR3 spans 14 amino acids. Trimming cost V 6 bases and J 6 bases; bases outside gene matches: 6. The CDR3 here is CASSPGLAVNEQFF. The CDR3 DNA follows: TGTGCCAGCAGCCCGGGACTAGCAGTCAATGAGCAGTTCTTC.

J is TRBJ2-3 and V is TRBV5-1; possibly TRBD2 for D (6 bases). V was pared by 4 bases and J by 1 base, with 16 bases between. Germline-derived CDR1 and CDR2 are SGHRS and YFSETQ. CDR3 size: 16 residues. The CDR3 sequence: CASSPGWEVGTDTQYF. The CDR3 DNA reads as TGCGCCAGCAGCCCCGGCTGGGAGGTCGGCACAGATACGCAGTATTTT.

The V call is TRBV6-5, the J call TRBJ2-7; D possibly uses TRBD1 or TRBD2 (5 bases each). V was cut by 6 bases and J by 4 bases, with 10 bases left in between. The CDR3 has 12 amino acids. Germline CDR1 MNHEY, CDR2 SVGAGI. The CDR3 loop is CASSLWGYEQYF. Here the CDR3 DNA reads TGTGCCAGCAGCCTCTGGGGGTACGAGCAGTACTTC.

The V and J genes are TRBV12-3 or TRBV12-4 and TRBJ2-2; D is undetermined. The CDR3 is 11 residues long. Trimming shortened V by 8 bases and J by 6 bases, and 7 bases separated the two germline ends. CDR3 protein: CASHNAGELFF. CDR3 coding DNA: TGTGCCAGCCATAACGCCGGGGAGCTGTTTTTT.

The chain links TRBV6-5 to TRBJ2-6; tentative D call: TRBD2 (6 bases). The V gene's germline CDR1 is MNHEY and CDR2 SVGAGI. The CDR3 runs 17 residues. The germline V and J ends were trimmed by 7 bases and 0 bases, with 16 bases remaining between them. This CDR3 reads CASTRGGLISGANVLTF. The CDR3 coding sequence is TGTGCCAGCACCCGAGGCGGACTAATCTCTGGGGCCAACGTCCTGACTTTC.

This clonotype has a handful of counts. The chain joins TRBV21-1 to TRBJ2-4; the DNA was not used to check the table's D call, TRBD2. TRBV21-1 is annotated as a pseudogene. The CDR3 has 14 residues. CDR3 in amino acids: CASSYLQEGNIQYF. The CDR3 DNA reads as TGTGCCAGCAGCTACCTCCAGGAGGGGAACATTCAGTACTTC.

The CDR3: CSVSSGGQFTDTQYF. As DNA, the CDR3 is TGCAGCGTGAGTTCGGGGGGACAGTTCACAGATACGCAGTATTTT. The V gene is TRBV29-1, the J gene TRBJ2-3; D possibly matches TRBD1 or TRBD2 (7 bases each). The CDR3 runs to 15 residues. The V gene's germline CDR1 is SQVTM and CDR2 ANQGSEA. Trimming removed 6 bases at V and 2 bases at J, with 18 bases between.

V and J are TRBV29-1 and TRBJ2-1, with TRBD2 as a possible D gene (5 bases). The CDR3 is 12 amino acids. Germline assignment: CDR1 SQVTM and CDR2 ANQGSEA. With 6 bases removed from V and 9 bases from J, the gap between germline ends came to 15 bases. CDR3 sequence: CSVTERSGEQFF. Here the CDR3 DNA reads TGCAGCGTCACAGAGCGGTCTGGTGAGCAGTTCTTC.

The rearrangement links TRBV7-9 to TRBJ2-1, with TRBD2 matching over 15 bases. V gave up 2 bases and J gave up 7 bases; unmatched junction bases: 12. CDR1 and CDR2 (germline): SEHNR, FQNEAQ (reference sequence). CDR3 length: 19 amino acids. In DNA form, the CDR3 reads TGTGCCAGCAGCTTATCTGGACTAGCGGGAGGGCCCTTGAGGAATGAGCAGTTCTTC. Translation gives CASSLSGLAGGPLRNEQFF.

The chain is built from TRBV7-9 and TRBJ2-3; TRBD2 aligns across 9 bases. This CDR3 has 15 amino acids. The germline gives CDR1 SEHNR, CDR2 FQNEAQ (reference sequence). The ends lost 4 bases at V and 3 bases at J; junction bases unmatched: 5. CDR3 bases: TGTGCCAGCAGCTCACTTAGCGGGAGAACAGATACGCAGTATTTT. Translating gives CASSSLSGRTDTQYF.

The chain has TRBV7-8 and TRBJ2-7; 8 positions match TRBD2. Trimming took 5 bases from V and 1 from J; bases not matched to a gene: 4. Germline assignment: CDR1 SGHVS and CDR2 FQNEAQ. The CDR3 has 14 residues. The CDR3 protein is CASSPGGDSYEQYF. In DNA form, the CDR3 reads TGTGCCAGCAGCCCGGGGGGGGATTCCTACGAGCAGTACTTC.

The V and J genes are TRBV4-3 and TRBJ2-7, with a possible D match to TRBD2 (6 bases). This CDR3 has 15 residues. The V end lost 0 bases, the J end lost 2 bases, and 11 bases lay between the germline ends. CDR1 and CDR2 (germline): LGHNA, YSLEER. CDR3 sequence reads: CASSQEREYPYEQYF. The CDR3 DNA follows: TGCGCCAGCAGCCAAGAACGGGAGTATCCCTACGAGCAGTACTTC.

V usage is TRBV7-2 and J usage is TRBJ2-2, with D perhaps being TRBD1 or TRBD2 (5 bases each). Germline CDR1 SGHTA, CDR2 FQGNSA. Between the trimmed V and J ends, which lost 3 bases and 7 bases, there was a span of 9 bases. The length of the CDR3 is 13 residues. CDR3 amino acids: CASSLRGSGELFF. CDR3 nucleotide sequence: TGTGCCAGCAGCTTGAGGGGCAGCGGGGAGCTGTTTTTT.

The chain couples TRBV9 to TRBJ2-1, with 11 bases that match TRBD1. CDR3 length equals 15 residues. Trimming cost V 2 bases and J 8 bases; bases outside gene matches: 6. Germline V gene lookup returns CDR1 SGDLS and CDR2 YYNGEE. The CDR3 here is CASSVLGQGADEQFF. CDR3 DNA sequence: TGTGCCAGCAGCGTTTTAGGACAGGGGGCCGATGAGCAGTTCTTC.